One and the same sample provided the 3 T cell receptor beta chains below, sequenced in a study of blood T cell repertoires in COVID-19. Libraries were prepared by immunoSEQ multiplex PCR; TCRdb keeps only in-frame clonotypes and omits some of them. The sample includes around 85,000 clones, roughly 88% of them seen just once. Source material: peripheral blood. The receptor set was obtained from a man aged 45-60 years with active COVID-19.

The CDR3 is CASSPWGHYGYTF. DNA for the CDR3: TGTGCCAGCAGTCCTTGGGGGCACTATGGCTACACCTTC. J is TRBJ1-2 and V is TRBV6-5; TRBD1 is a possible D gene (6 bases). This CDR3 contains 13 residues. Germline V gene data show CDR1 as MNHEY and CDR2 as SVGAGI. V was shortened by 5 bases and J by 3 bases, with 10 bases between the two germline ends.

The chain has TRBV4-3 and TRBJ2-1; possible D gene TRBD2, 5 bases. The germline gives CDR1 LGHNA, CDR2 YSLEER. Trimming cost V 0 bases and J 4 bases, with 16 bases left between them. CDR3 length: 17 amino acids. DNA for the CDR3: TGCGCCAGCAGCCAAGACGGAGCGAGGGCATCGTACAATGAGCAGTTCTTC. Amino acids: CASSQDGARASYNEQFF.

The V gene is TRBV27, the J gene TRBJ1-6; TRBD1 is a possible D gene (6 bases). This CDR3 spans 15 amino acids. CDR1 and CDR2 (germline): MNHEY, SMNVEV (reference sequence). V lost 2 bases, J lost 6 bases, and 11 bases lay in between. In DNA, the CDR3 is TGTGCCAGCAGTTTAGCAGGGGCGCTTAATTCACCCCTCCACTTT. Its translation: CASSLAGALNSPLHF.